This TCR beta chain is drawn from a study of CD8+ T cells in alopecia areata. The germline gives CDR1 SGHRS, CDR2 YFSETQ. Trimming removed 1 base at V and 8 bases at J, with 9 bases between. This CDR3 has 13 amino acids. Once RNA had been extracted, it was reverse transcribed into cDNA to act as the sequencing template. Sequencing used immunoSEQ multiplex PCR; TCRdb keeps in-frame clones, though not all of them. Here the sample spans some 170,000 clones, around 71% being singletons. This clone was detected a few times. The sequenced sample was CD8+ T cells sorted from blood, obtained at week 0. This clonotype originated in a human donor with alopecia areata. The chain is built from TRBV5-1 and TRBJ2-2, with D unclear. The DNA of the CDR3 is TGCGCCAGCAGCTTGTCTTCCTGGGGGGAGCTGTTTTTT. This codes for CASSLSSWGELFF.